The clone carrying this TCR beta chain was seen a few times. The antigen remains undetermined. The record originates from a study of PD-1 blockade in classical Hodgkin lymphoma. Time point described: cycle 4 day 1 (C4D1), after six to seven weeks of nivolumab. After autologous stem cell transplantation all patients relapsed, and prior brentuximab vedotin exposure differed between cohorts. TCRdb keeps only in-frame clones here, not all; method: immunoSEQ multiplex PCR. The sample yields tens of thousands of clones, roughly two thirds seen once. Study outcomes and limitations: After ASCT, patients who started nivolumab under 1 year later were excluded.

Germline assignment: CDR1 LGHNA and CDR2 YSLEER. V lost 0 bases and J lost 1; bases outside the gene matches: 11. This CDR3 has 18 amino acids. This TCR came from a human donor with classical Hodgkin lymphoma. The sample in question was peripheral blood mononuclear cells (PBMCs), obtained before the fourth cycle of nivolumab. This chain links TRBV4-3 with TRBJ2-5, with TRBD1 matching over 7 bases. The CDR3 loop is CASSQDLLAPGGQETQYF. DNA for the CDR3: TGCGCCAGCAGCCAAGATCTGTTGGCCCCAGGGGGCCAAGAGACCCAGTACTTC.